The 17 T cell receptor beta chains below were found in one sample sequenced in a study of monozygotic twins with inflammatory bowel disease. TCRdb derives one entry per CDR3 protein from the 5' RACE reads, leaving out DNA. Recorded here are about 170,000 distinct CDR3 sequences; the top ten clones represent more than 2.5%. The source material was blood. The receptor source for this set is a human donor with ulcerative colitis or Crohn's disease, or a healthy co-twin of an affected twin (not recorded which).

The chain combines TRBV5-6 with TRBJ2-7. This CDR3 spans 12 amino acids. Germline V gives CDR1 SGHDT, CDR2 YYEEEE. The CDR3 sequence is CASSFSYYEQYF.

The V and J genes are TRBV5-1 and TRBJ2-2. This CDR3 contains 14 residues. Germline CDR1 is SGHRS and CDR2 is YFSETQ. CDR3 region: CASSLTPTTGELFF.

The rearrangement links TRBV20-1 to TRBJ1-6; as DNA is missing, the TRBD1 call by TCRdb cannot be tested. This CDR3 has 15 amino acids. Germline CDR1 reads DFQATT; CDR2 reads SNEGSKA (reference sequence). CDR3 loop: CSARDPGGLNSPLHF.

This chain links TRBV11-3 with TRBJ2-5. The CDR3 runs 13 residues. CDR1 SGHNT and CDR2 YENEEA come from the germline V gene. CDR3 sequence reads: CASSLNRVGTQYF.

The chain employs TRBV12-3 or TRBV12-4 and TRBJ2-2; the D gene TCRdb calls, TRBD1, cannot be checked with no DNA. The CDR3 sequence is 14 residues long. This CDR3 reads CASLDRANTGELFF.

The rearrangement links TRBV20-1 to TRBJ2-3; checking the TCRdb D call of TRBD1 is not possible without DNA. The CDR3 runs 15 residues. CDR1 and CDR2 (germline): DFQATT, SNEGSKA (reference sequence). The CDR3 here is CSAPEDISSTDTQYF.

The chain carries TRBV7-6 and TRBJ2-7; TCRdb designates TRBD1, a call that cannot be tested without DNA. Germline values: CDR1 SGHVS, CDR2 FNYEAQ. The CDR3 has 13 residues. The CDR3 reads CASSADTFYEQYF.

The V and J genes are TRBV3-1 and TRBJ1-5. Germline-derived CDR1 and CDR2 are LGHDT and YNNKEL (reference sequence). CDR3 length: 16 amino acids. The CDR3 spells CASSQGRAGYNQPQHF.

The J gene is TRBJ1-1, the V gene TRBV7-2; TCRdb selects TRBD1, and the lack of DNA leaves this call unchecked. Germline CDR1 is SGHTA and CDR2 is FQGNSA. The CDR3 length is 16 residues. The CDR3 is CASRLQGQGISTEAFF.

V usage is TRBV12-3 or TRBV12-4 and J usage is TRBJ2-1. The CDR3 spans 16 residues. CDR3 residues: CASSLGLADSYNEQFF.

The chain uses TRBV5-5 and TRBJ2-7; with no DNA, the TCRdb D assignment of TRBD1 cannot be verified. The CDR3 consists of 15 residues. The germline gives CDR1 SGHKS, CDR2 YYEKEE (reference sequence). CDR3 protein: CASSSTPDRGYEQYF.

The chain recombines TRBV20-1 with TRBJ2-1; TCRdb calls TRBD1, which cannot be checked without DNA. The CDR3 spans 15 residues. Per germline, CDR1 DFQATT and CDR2 SNEGSKA (reference sequence). CDR3 sequence: CSARSVPGSYNEQFF.

CDR3: CAIRDRTNTGELFF. The V and J genes are TRBV10-3 and TRBJ2-2. CDR1 and CDR2 from the germline V gene are ENHRY and SYGVKD. This CDR3 comprises 14 residues.

The J gene is TRBJ2-2, the V gene TRBV28; TCRdb calls TRBD2, which cannot be checked without DNA. Germline assignment: CDR1 MDHEN and CDR2 SYDVKM. This CDR3 spans 15 amino acids. CDR3 region: CASSFGGTNTGELFF. The variable domain in full, completed from reference TRBV28 and TRBJ2-2, reads DVKVTQSSRYLVKRTGEKVFLECVQDMDHENMFWYRQDPGLGLRLIYFSYDVKMKEKGDIPEGYSVSREKKERFSLILESASTNQTSMYLCASSFGGTNTGELFFGEGSRLTVL.

V gene TRBV24-1 combines with J gene TRBJ2-2; TCRdb's assignment of TRBD2 cannot be checked, as there is no DNA. Germline CDR1 KGHDR, CDR2 SFDVKD. The CDR3 length is 17 residues. CDR3 sequence reads: CATSDPAGGTNTGELFF.

V gene TRBV29-1 combines with J gene TRBJ2-7; there is no DNA to check the TCRdb D call of TRBD2. CDR1 and CDR2 (germline): SQVTM, ANQGSEA. This CDR3 has 17 residues. This CDR3 reads CSVEDLGTSGSSYEQYF.

V is TRBV12-3 or TRBV12-4 and J is TRBJ1-5; there is no DNA to check the TCRdb D call of TRBD1. This CDR3 region has 15 residues. The chain's CDR3 is CASTPGEGWNQPQHF.